Detailed here is one TCR beta chain. As yet, its antigen is unknown. The repertoire was sequenced with immunoSEQ multiplex PCR; TCRdb's copy has only in-frame clones and lacks some. The sample consists of more than 550,000 clones, under 95% of them appearing once. The data originate from a study of shared clonotypes between healthy human individuals. Study-wide findings and caveats: Relative to memory subsets, naive subsets generally showed larger estimated richness.

CD45RO-negative, CCR7-selected cells formed the naive CD8 fraction, which excluded terminally differentiated effector memory CD45RA+ cells. Trimming cost V 6 bases and J 7 bases; bases outside gene matches: 10. The CDR3 runs 15 residues. The V gene's germline CDR1 is MNHEY and CDR2 SVGAGI. The TCR originated in a young man in good health. J is TRBJ2-2 and V is TRBV6-5, with TRBD2 matching 8 bases. The sample consisted of naive CD8+ T cells sorted from blood. CDR3 region: CASSPGTREVGELFF. CDR3 DNA: TGTGCCAGCAGCCCCGGGACTAGGGAGGTCGGGGAGCTGTTTTTT.